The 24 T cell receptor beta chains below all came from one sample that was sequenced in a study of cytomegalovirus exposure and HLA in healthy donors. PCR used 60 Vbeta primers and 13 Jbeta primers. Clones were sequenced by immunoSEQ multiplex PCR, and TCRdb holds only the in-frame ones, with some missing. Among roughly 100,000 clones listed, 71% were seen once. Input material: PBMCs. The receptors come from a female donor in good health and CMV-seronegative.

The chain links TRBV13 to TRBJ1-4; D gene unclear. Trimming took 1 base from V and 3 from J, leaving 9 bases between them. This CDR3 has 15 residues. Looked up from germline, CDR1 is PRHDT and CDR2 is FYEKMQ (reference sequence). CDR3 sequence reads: CASSLAGSANEKLFF. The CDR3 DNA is TGTGCCAGCAGCTTAGCCGGGTCGGCTAATGAAAAACTGTTTTTT.

The CDR3 region is CASSPNWSNYGYTF. The CDR3, as DNA: TGCGCCAGCAGCCCAAACTGGTCTAACTATGGCTACACCTTC. The chain couples TRBV4-1 to TRBJ1-2, with D unclear. With 4 bases removed from V and 0 bases from J, the gap between germline ends came to 9 bases. CDR1 and CDR2 (germline): MGHRA, YSYEKL. The CDR3 length is 14 residues.

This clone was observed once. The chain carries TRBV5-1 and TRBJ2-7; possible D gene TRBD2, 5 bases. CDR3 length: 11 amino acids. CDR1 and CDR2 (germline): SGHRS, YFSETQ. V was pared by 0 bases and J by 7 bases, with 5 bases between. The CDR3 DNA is TGCGCCAGCAGCTTGGGGAGGGAGCAGTACTTC. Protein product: CASSLGREQYF.

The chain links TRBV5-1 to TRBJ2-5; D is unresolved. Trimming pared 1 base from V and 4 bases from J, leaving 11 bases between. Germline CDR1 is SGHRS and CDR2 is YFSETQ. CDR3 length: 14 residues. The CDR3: CASSLPSRGETQYF. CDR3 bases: TGCGCCAGCAGCTTGCCTTCACGCGGAGAGACCCAGTACTTC.

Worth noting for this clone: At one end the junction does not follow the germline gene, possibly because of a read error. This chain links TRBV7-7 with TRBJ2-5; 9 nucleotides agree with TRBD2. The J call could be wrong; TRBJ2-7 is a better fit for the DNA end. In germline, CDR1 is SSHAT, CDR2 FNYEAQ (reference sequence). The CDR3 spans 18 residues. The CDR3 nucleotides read TGTGCTAGCAGCTCACCCCCCCCCTTGAGCGGGAGGTACTACGAGCAGTACTTC. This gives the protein CASSSPPPLSGRYYEQYF.

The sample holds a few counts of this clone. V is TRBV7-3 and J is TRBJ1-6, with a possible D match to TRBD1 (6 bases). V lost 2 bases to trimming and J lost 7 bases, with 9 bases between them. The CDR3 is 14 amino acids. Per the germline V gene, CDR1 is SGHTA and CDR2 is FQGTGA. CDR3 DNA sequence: TGTGCCAGCAGCTTAGGACAGCAAAATTCACCCCTCCACTTT. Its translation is CASSLGQQNSPLHF.

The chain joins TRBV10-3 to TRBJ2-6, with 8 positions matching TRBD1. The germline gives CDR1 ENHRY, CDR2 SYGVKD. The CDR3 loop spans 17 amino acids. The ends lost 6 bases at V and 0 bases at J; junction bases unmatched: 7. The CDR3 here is CAIRQTGALSGANVLTF. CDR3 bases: TGTGCCATCAGGCAGACAGGGGCTCTCTCTGGGGCCAACGTCCTGACTTTC.

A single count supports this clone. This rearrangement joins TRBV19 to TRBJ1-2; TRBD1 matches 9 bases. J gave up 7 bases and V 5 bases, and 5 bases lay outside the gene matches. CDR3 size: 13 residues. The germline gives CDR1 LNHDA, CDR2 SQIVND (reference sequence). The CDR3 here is CASSPTGGSGYTF. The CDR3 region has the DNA TGTGCCAGTAGTCCCACAGGGGGCTCTGGCTACACCTTC.

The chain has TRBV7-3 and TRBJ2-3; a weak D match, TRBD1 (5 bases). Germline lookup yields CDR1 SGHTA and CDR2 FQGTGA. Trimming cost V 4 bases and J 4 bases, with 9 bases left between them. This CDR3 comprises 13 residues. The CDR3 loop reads CASSSGQADTQYF. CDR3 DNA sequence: TGTGCCAGCAGCTCAGGACAAGCAGATACGCAGTATTTT.

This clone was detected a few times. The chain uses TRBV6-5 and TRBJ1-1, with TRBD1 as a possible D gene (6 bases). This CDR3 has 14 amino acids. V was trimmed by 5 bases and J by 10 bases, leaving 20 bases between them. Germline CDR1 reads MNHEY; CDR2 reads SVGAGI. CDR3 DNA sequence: TGTGCCAGCAGTAAACAGGGCCCGCTGGATACAGCTTTCTTT. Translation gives CASSKQGPLDTAFF.

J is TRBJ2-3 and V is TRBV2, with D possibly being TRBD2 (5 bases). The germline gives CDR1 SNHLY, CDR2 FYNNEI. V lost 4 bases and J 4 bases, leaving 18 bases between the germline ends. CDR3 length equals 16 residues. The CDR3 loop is CASSVVVEGRADTQYF. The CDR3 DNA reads TGTGCCAGCAGTGTAGTGGTTGAGGGTCGGGCAGATACGCAGTATTTT.

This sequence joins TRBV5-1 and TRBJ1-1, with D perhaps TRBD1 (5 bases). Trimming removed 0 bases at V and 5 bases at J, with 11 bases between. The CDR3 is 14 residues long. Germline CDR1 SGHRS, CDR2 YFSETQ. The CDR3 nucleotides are TGCGCCAGCAGCTTGGTCCCCAGGGAAACTGAAGCTTTCTTT. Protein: CASSLVPRETEAFF.

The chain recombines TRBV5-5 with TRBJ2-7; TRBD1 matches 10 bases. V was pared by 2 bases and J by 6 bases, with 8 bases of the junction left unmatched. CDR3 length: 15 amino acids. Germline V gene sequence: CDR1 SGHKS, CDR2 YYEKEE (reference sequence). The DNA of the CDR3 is TGTGCCAGCAGCTTAAACGACAGGGGGCCTTTCGAGCAGTACTTC. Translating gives CASSLNDRGPFEQYF.

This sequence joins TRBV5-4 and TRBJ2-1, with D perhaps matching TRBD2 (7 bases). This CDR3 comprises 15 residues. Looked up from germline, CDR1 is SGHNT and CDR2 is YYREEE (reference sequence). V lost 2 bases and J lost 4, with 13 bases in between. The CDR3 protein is CASSFSGGGYNEQFF. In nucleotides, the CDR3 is TGTGCCAGCAGCTTTTCGGGGGGCGGGTACAATGAGCAGTTCTTC.

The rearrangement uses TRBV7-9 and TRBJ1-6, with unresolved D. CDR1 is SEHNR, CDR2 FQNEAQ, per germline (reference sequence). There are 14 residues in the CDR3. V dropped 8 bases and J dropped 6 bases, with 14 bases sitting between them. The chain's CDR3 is CASQEGGINSPLHF. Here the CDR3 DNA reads TGTGCCAGCCAGGAGGGCGGGATTAATTCACCCCTCCACTTT.

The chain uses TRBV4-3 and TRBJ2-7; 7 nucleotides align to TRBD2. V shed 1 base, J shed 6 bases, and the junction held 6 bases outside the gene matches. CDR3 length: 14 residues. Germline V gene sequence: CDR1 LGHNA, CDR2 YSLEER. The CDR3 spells CASSQGGRESEQYF. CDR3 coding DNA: TGCGCCAGCAGCCAAGGGGGGAGGGAATCCGAGCAGTACTTC.

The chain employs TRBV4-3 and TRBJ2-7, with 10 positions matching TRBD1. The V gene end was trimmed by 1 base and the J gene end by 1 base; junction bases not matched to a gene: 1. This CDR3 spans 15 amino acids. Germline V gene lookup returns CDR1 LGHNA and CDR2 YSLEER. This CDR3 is CASSQGTGGSYEQYF. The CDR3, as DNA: TGCGCCAGCAGCCAAGGGACAGGGGGTTCCTACGAGCAGTACTTC.

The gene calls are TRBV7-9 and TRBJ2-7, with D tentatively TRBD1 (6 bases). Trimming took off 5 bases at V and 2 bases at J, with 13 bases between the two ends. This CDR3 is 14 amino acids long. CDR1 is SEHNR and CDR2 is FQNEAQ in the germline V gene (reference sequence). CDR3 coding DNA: TGTGCCAGCAGCAAAGGAGACAGGCCCTACGAGCAGTACTTC. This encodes CASSKGDRPYEQYF. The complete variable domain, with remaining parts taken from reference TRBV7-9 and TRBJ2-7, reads DTGVSQNPRHKITKRGQNVTFRCDPISEHNRLYWYRQTLGQGPEFLTYFQNEAQLEKSRLLSDRFSAERPKGSFSTLEIQRTEQGDSAMYLCASSKGDRPYEQYFGPGTRLTVT.

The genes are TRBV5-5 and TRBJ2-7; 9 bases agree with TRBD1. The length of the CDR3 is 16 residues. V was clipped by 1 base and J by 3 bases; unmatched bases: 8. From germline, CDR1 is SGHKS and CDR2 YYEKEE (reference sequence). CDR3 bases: TGTGCCAGCAGCTTGCCGGGACAGGGATTCGACTACGAGCAGTACTTC. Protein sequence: CASSLPGQGFDYEQYF.

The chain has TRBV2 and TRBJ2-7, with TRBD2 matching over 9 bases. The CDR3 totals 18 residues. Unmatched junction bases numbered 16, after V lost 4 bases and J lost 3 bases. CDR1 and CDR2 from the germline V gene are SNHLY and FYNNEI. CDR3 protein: CASSVPLPPSTSGYEQYF. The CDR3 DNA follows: TGTGCCAGCAGTGTTCCTTTACCCCCCTCGACTAGCGGCTACGAGCAGTACTTC.

Here the CDR3 reads CASSKGLAANTGELFF. The CDR3 nucleotides read TGCGCCAGCAGCAAGGGACTAGCGGCGAACACCGGGGAGCTGTTTTTT. The chain joins TRBV5-1 to TRBJ2-2; TRBD2 agrees at 11 bases. The CDR3 loop spans 16 amino acids. Per the germline V gene, CDR1 is SGHRS and CDR2 is YFSETQ. With V trimmed by 4 bases and J by 0 bases, 2 bases remained unmatched.

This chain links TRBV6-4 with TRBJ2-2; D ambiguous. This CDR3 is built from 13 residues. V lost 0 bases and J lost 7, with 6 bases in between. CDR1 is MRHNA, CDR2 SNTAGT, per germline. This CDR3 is CASSDSPVGELFF. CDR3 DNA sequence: TGTGCCAGCAGTGACTCTCCCGTCGGGGAGCTGTTTTTT.

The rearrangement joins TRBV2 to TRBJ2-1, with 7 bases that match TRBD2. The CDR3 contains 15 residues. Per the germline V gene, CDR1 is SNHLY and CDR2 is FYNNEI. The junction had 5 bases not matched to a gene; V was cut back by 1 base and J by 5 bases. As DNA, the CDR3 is TGTGCCAGCAGTGAAGACGGGAGGATAAACAATGAGCAGTTCTTC. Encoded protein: CASSEDGRINNEQFF.

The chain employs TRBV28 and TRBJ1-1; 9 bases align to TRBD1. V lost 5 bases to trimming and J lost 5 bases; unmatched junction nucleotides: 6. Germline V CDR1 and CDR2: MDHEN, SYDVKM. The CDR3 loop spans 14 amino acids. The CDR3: CASSPRQGGTEAFF. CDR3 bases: TGTGCCAGCAGTCCTCGACAGGGGGGAACTGAAGCTTTCTTT.